This is a list of T cell receptor beta chains from one sample in a study of blood T cell repertoires in COVID-19. The protocol was immunoSEQ multiplex PCR, while the TCRdb copy is restricted to in-frame clones and leaves out a portion. The sample comprises fewer than 250,000 clones, approximately 86% of which are singletons, and just over 2.5% rests with the top ten. Sequencing input: PBMCs or T cells enriched from blood (not recorded which). All receptors come from a woman under 40 with acute COVID-19. Both conserved end residues are part of each CDR3. The D gene is left open where the match is weak. Some rows have no size entry. The others give once, few or many, or a class for an expanded clone.

V gene	D gene	clone size	J gene	CDR3 protein	CDR3 DNA
TRBV4-1	NA	NA	TRBJ1-5	CASSHPSGQPQHF	TGCGCCAGCAGCCACCCCTCGGGACAGCCCCAGCATTTT
TRBV5-1	TRBD1	few	TRBJ2-2	CASSLGTGSTGELFF	TGCGCCAGCAGCTTGGGGACAGGGAGCACCGGGGAGCTGTTTTTT
TRBV4-3	NA	NA	TRBJ1-1	CASSQERDTEAFF	TGCGCCAGCAGCCAAGAAAGAGACACTGAAGCTTTCTTT
TRBV12-3/TRBV12-4	NA	NA	TRBJ1-1	CASSISRVTEAFF	TGTGCCAGCAGCATTAGCAGGGTAACTGAAGCTTTCTTT
TRBV19	TRBD1	NA	TRBJ2-5	CASSARGGMRETQYF	TGTGCCAGTAGTGCCAGAGGGGGCATGAGAGAGACCCAGTACTTC
TRBV12-3/TRBV12-4	NA	NA	TRBJ1-5	CASSPRGGQPQHF	TGTGCCAGCAGCCCTAGGGGGGGCCAGCCCCAGCATTTT
TRBV12-3/TRBV12-4	NA	NA	TRBJ1-1	CASSFSGNTEAFF	TGTGCCAGCAGTTTTTCAGGGAACACTGAAGCTTTCTTT
TRBV10-2	NA	NA	TRBJ2-5	CASSESGSQETQYF	TGCGCCAGCAGTGAGTCTGGCAGTCAAGAGACCCAGTACTTC
TRBV3-1/TRBV3-2	NA	NA	TRBJ2-1	CASSHASYNEQFF	TGTGCCAGCAGCCATGCGTCCTACAATGAGCAGTTCTTC
TRBV5-5	TRBD1	NA	TRBJ1-1	CASSSSGQGITEAFF	TGTGCCAGCAGCTCCTCGGGACAGGGGATCACTGAAGCTTTCTTT
TRBV4-1	NA	NA	TRBJ1-6	CASTRVSSYNSPLHF	TGCGCCAGCACCCGGGTGTCCAGCTATAATTCACCCCTCCACTTT
TRBV12-3/TRBV12-4	NA	NA	TRBJ1-2	CASSLGRAYGYTF	TGTGCCAGCAGTCTTGGGAGGGCCTATGGCTACACCTTC
TRBV29-1	NA	NA	TRBJ1-2	CSVARGGRGYTF	TGCAGCGTCGCTAGGGGGGGAAGGGGCTACACCTTC
TRBV10-2	TRBD1	NA	TRBJ1-5	CASSEQGAQQPQHF	TGCGCCAGCAGTGAACAGGGGGCTCAGCAGCCCCAGCATTTT
TRBV19	TRBD2	NA	TRBJ2-2	CASSSRGVANTGELFF	TGTGCCAGTAGCTCGCGGGGGGTAGCGAACACCGGGGAGCTGTTTTTT
TRBV4-1	NA	NA	TRBJ2-2	CASSQDSERLNGELFF	TGCGCCAGCAGCCAGGACTCGGAGCGGCTTAACGGGGAGCTGTTTTTT
TRBV4-3	TRBD1	NA	TRBJ1-2	CASSQDKGGSYGYTF	TGCGCCAGCAGCCAAGATAAAGGGGGCAGCTATGGCTACACCTTC
TRBV27	NA	NA	TRBJ1-4	CASSDLATNEKLFF	TGTGCCAGCAGTGACTTAGCAACTAATGAAAAACTGTTTTTT
TRBV18	TRBD1	NA	TRBJ1-3	CASSPKGQSSGNTIYF	TGTGCCAGCTCACCGAAGGGACAGAGCTCTGGAAACACCATATATTTT
TRBV19	NA	NA	TRBJ1-2	CASSMGRDYGYTF	TGTGCCAGTAGTATGGGCAGAGACTATGGCTACACCTTC
TRBV7-2	NA	NA	TRBJ1-5	CASSLTIRGNQPQHF	TGTGCCAGCAGCTTGACGATCAGGGGCAATCAGCCCCAGCATTTT
TRBV2	TRBD1	NA	TRBJ1-6	CASSEDRGESPLHF	TGTGCCAGCAGCGAGGACAGGGGCGAATCACCCCTCCACTTT
TRBV4-1	TRBD1	NA	TRBJ2-5	CASSHAGTGGGETQYF	TGCGCCAGCAGCCACGCCGGGACAGGCGGCGGAGAGACCCAGTACTTC
TRBV5-1	NA	NA	TRBJ1-1	CASSEQGWDTEAFF	TGCGCCAGCAGTGAACAGGGCTGGGACACTGAAGCTTTCTTT
TRBV2	NA	NA	TRBJ2-2	CASTEQGPRNTGELFF	TGTGCCAGCACTGAACAGGGCCCCAGGAACACCGGGGAGCTGTTTTTT
TRBV3-1/TRBV3-2	TRBD1	NA	TRBJ2-7	CASSLTGAFYEQYF	TGTGCCAGCAGCCTGACAGGGGCCTTCTACGAGCAGTACTTC
TRBV7-9	NA	NA	TRBJ2-2	CASSLPRAGYTGELFF	TGTGCCAGCAGCTTGCCCAGGGCCGGGTACACCGGGGAGCTGTTTTTT
TRBV10-3	NA	once	TRBJ1-2	CAISEWGDGHTF	TGTGCCATCAGTGAGTGGGGGGATGGCCACACCTTC
TRBV6-5	TRBD1	NA	TRBJ2-3	CASIQRQGVADTQYF	TGTGCCAGCATTCAAAGACAGGGAGTTGCGGATACGCAGTATTTT
TRBV5-1	TRBD2	NA	TRBJ2-1	CASSPSSGGVNEQFF	TGCGCCAGCAGCCCGTCTAGCGGGGGGGTTAATGAGCAGTTCTTC
TRBV7-9	NA	NA	TRBJ1-1	CASSPGDTEAFF	TGTGCCAGCAGTCCGGGGGACACTGAAGCTTTCTTT
TRBV6-5	NA	NA	TRBJ1-5	CASSFVPLGNQPQHF	TGTGCCAGCAGTTTCGTCCCACTGGGCAATCAGCCCCAGCATTTT
TRBV4-1	NA	once	TRBJ1-2	CASSQTGGASGYTF	TGCGCCAGCAGCCAAACGGGGGGCGCTTCTGGCTACACCTTC
TRBV29-1	NA	NA	TRBJ1-1	CSASMNTEAFF	TGCAGCGCTAGCATGAACACTGAAGCTTTCTTT
TRBV4-1	NA	NA	TRBJ1-4	CASSQVWQKLPYNEKLFF	TGCGCCAGCAGCCAAGTCTGGCAGAAATTACCATATAATGAAAAACTGTTTTTT
TRBV4-1	NA	NA	TRBJ1-1	CASSPSLQRLGAPNTEAFF	TGCGCCAGCAGCCCCAGCTTACAGCGTTTGGGGGCACCTAACACTGAAGCTTTCTTT
TRBV19	TRBD1	NA	TRBJ1-3	CASRDRGRNTIYF	TGTGCCAGTAGAGACAGGGGTAGAAACACCATATATTTT
TRBV13	TRBD1	NA	TRBJ1-3	CASSQTGGKNTIYF	TGTGCCAGCAGCCAGACAGGGGGTAAAAACACCATATATTTT
TRBV27	TRBD1	NA	TRBJ1-2	CASTSRGWDRGSRGYTF	TGTGCCAGCACATCTCGTGGGTGGGACAGGGGGTCTCGAGGCTACACCTTC
TRBV27	NA	NA	TRBJ1-1	CASSFGQGPEAFF	TGTGCCAGCAGTTTTGGGCAGGGGCCTGAAGCTTTCTTT
TRBV2	TRBD1	few	TRBJ1-5	CASSQGALDQPQHF	TGTGCCAGCAGTCAGGGGGCGCTTGATCAGCCCCAGCATTTT
TRBV29-1	NA	NA	TRBJ1-2	CSVDLGGEYGYTF	TGCAGCGTTGACCTAGGAGGAGAGTATGGCTACACCTTC
TRBV5-4	NA	NA	TRBJ2-1	CASSPTGTYNEQFF	TGTGCCAGCAGCCCCACAGGGACCTACAATGAGCAGTTCTTC
TRBV5-1	NA	NA	TRBJ2-7	CASRTALLSYEQYF	TGCGCCAGCAGGACAGCTCTTTTGTCCTACGAGCAGTACTTC